Included here is one T cell receptor (beta chain) sequence, with context. Its binding antigen is unknown. No qualities accompany the bases; no much larger clone lies one base away. The data were taken from a study of a mutant IDH1 vaccine in newly diagnosed glioma (dated by TCRdb to the early 2020s). A note on the overall study: Of the roughly 31 treated patients, about 60% were male and about 40% were female, and the mean age was roughly 38 years. Six visits were used for peripheral blood collection: V03 (baseline), V05, V07, V10, V12 and V13. For exploratory analyses, longitudinal TCRB deep sequencing was carried out in under 30 treated patients wherever samples were available. Prior to enrollment, standard therapy consisting of radiotherapy alone, temozolomide alone, or radiochemotherapy with temozolomide had been administered to patients, with the combination being received by most patients. Broad study findings and their caveats: Changes in the top peripheral T cell clonotypes picked up by TCRB sequencing did not appear to be linked to pseudoprogression. Selection of PBMC samples for TCRB deep sequencing was based on availability. The authors stated that sample limitations prevented analyses of patient blood samples from being reproduced. Immune responses induced by the vaccine were seen in more than 85% of patients across multiple MHC alleles.

The library was prepared using the immunoSEQ multiplex PCR assay. The hsTCRB Kit was used according to the manufacturer's protocol to amplify rearranged TCR beta chain sequences. An Illumina MiSeq was used to sequence the TCRB libraries. Regarding the original processing steps: The kit vendor's proprietary platform handled demultiplexing, trimming and gene mapping. TCRdb carries this immuneACCESS record with in-frame sequences only. Its versions omit some clonotypes, under half of them owing to an unresolved V gene in the studies checked, with the rest unexplained. V and J calls and clone size are given by that table; D and trimming were obtained from the DNA. This sample has under 75,000 clones in its table, and 75% to 95% of those were observed once. The ten most abundant clones make up roughly 2.5% of the sample. The trim is 3 bases for V and 8 bases for J, with a gap of 10 bases between the germline ends. The germline V gene (reference sequence) supplies CDR1 LNHNV and CDR2 YYDKDF. Spanning cysteine to phenylalanine, the CDR3 consists of 13 amino acids. CDR3 DNA is the only sequence kept; it has 39 bases, read in frame from the first base.

In light of the paper, this sample's time point label describes: baseline, week 1 (first vaccination visit). The intended sense of this specimen's treatment or condition label: pre-vaccination baseline after standard-of-care therapy. All donors had newly diagnosed IDH1-mutant astrocytomas of WHO grade 3 or 4 that showed loss of nuclear ATRX. The samples were drawn from NOA16, a multicentre, single-arm, open-label phase I trial in Germany that tested a mutant IDH1 peptide vaccine in humans for the first time. Visit V03 blood draws served as the baseline sample for immunogenicity testing. Genomic DNA for TCRB sequencing was isolated from EDTA blood with the DNeasy Blood and Tissue Kit.

The sample in question was PBMCs, obtained from a glioma patient treated with radiotherapy, temozolomide or both. This receptor was taken from a middle-aged man with glioma. This receptor chain uses TRBV15 and TRBJ1-4, with no reliable assignment of the D segment. The CDR3 here reads CATSSTGGEKLFF. The nucleotide sequence reads TGTGCCACCAGCAGTACGGGTGGGGAAAAACTGTTTTTT.